This TCR beta chain was retrieved from a study of spatial heterogeneity in lung cancer. Time point: sample taken at primary tumor resection. Unsorted tumor, nontumor lung tissue or cryopreserved PBMC supplied the whole RNA. V gave up 6 bases and J gave up 5 bases, with 8 bases separating them. The CDR3 contains 11 residues. From germline, CDR1 is MNHNS and CDR2 SASEGT. TCRdb re-called the 5' RACE reads with MiXCR, one entry per CDR3 protein. The data show around 74,000 distinct CDR3 sequences, 13% seen once. This clonotype was counted a few times. The sample here was PBMCs, taken at surgery. V gene TRBV6-1 combines with J gene TRBJ2-7; D unresolved. The clonotype was recovered from a male donor with early-stage non-small cell lung cancer. The chain's CDR3 is CASREWDEQYF. In DNA, the CDR3 is TGTGCCAGCAGGGAGTGGGACGAGCAGTACTTC.